This entry describes one T cell receptor beta chain. Antigen: not known. The PCR used 60 Vbeta and 13 Jbeta primers. Clones were sequenced by immunoSEQ multiplex PCR, and TCRdb holds only the in-frame ones, with some missing. Its table lists more than 55,000 clones. The sample originates from a study of cytomegalovirus exposure and HLA in healthy donors. In the study overall: Unique TCR beta sequences numbering approximately 120 million came from 150 million to 200 million T cells in an earlier analysis.

Study-level findings and limits: Rates of TCR association differed by HLA locus in a later analysis, with DRB1 highest and HLA-C lowest. Compared with the roughly 700-donor mean, an Asian-associated ancestry cluster reportedly had fewer N-insertions, according to a later analysis. Listed as cytomegalovirus-associated were around 160 TCR beta chains.

The sequenced sample was PBMCs. The receptor was isolated from a middle-aged woman in good health and CMV-seropositive.

CDR3 in amino acids: CASSLVTGVLHEAFF. CDR3 DNA: TGTGCCAGCAGCTTAGTTACAGGGGTGCTACATGAAGCTTTCTTT. The rearrangement uses TRBV7-8 and TRBJ1-1; 7 positions agree with TRBD1. Germline CDR1 is SGHVS and CDR2 is FQNEAQ. This CDR3 region has 15 residues. J lost 7 bases, V lost 1 base, and 9 bases had no gene match.